This is a list of T cell receptor beta chains from one sample in a study of blood T cell repertoires in COVID-19. The protocol was immunoSEQ multiplex PCR, while the TCRdb copy is restricted to in-frame clones and leaves out a portion. In the table there are some 270,000 clones, approximately 90% of which are singletons. Sequences were obtained from PBMCs or T cells enriched from blood (not recorded which). The source of these receptors is a man aged 40-50 years who had been exposed to COVID-19. Both conserved end residues are part of each CDR3. Clone size is not always given. Where it is, it says once, few, many or a class for expanded clones.

TRBJ2-1 TRBV18 - CASSPPMGQKTYNEQFF
TRBJ1-2 TRBV5-8 - CASSPRQGYNYGYTF
TRBJ2-5 TRBV2 - CASSLTSGRTQETQYF
TRBJ2-1 TRBV27 once CASSPGQGAYEQFF
TRBJ2-7 TRBV28 - CASSLRKRGYYEQYF
TRBJ1-5 TRBV11-2 - CASSLDPGTDQPQHF
TRBJ2-1 TRBV5-1 once CASSLSDRGRSEQFF
TRBJ1-4 TRBV5-5 - CASSFGTGSLSGEKLFF
TRBJ2-2 TRBV11-2 - CASSSPQRGTSVTGELFF
TRBJ1-5 TRBV5-1 - CASSLGGTGNQPQHF
TRBJ2-3 TRBV6-2/TRBV6-3 - CASSPDTSTDTQYF
TRBJ1-3 TRBV6-1 once CASSEAGRGDTIYF
TRBJ2-7 TRBV27 - CASSRGLAGVNEQYF
TRBJ1-1 TRBV23-1 few CARSSRTEAFF
TRBJ2-1 TRBV30 few CAWSEQATINEQFF
TRBJ2-1 TRBV29-1 - CSVDGLAGYNEQFF
TRBJ2-7 TRBV3-1/TRBV3-2 - CASSPNAGGDEQYF
TRBJ2-7 TRBV6-5 - CASSRTGRDEQYF
TRBJ1-1 TRBV5-5 - CASSHDRGRRASWNTEAFF
TRBJ2-1 TRBV6-4 - CASSDSMGDEQFF